This TCR beta chain came from a study of T cells expressing NK-cell markers. The CDR3 spans 14 residues. Per the germline V gene, CDR1 is SGHVS and CDR2 is FQNEAQ. General observations from the study: NKG2C+ dominant clonotype frequencies in over 5 donors were roughly 1.0-7.0% of CD8+ T cells.

For each CDR3 protein, TCRdb gives one entry from its re-call of the 5' RACE reads, without DNA. The sample includes more than 120,000 distinct CDR3 sequences. Note on this clonotype: Its antigen is currently unknown.

This chain connects TRBV7-8 to TRBJ1-4. The material sequenced was blood T cells: a sorted CD56 or NKG2C T cell subset, CD4+ or CD8+ T cells, or bulk PBMC T cells (not recorded which). The receptor was derived from a young man in good health. The chain's CDR3 is CATALGTAGRKLFF. The complete variable domain, with remaining parts taken from reference TRBV7-8 and TRBJ1-4, reads GAGVSQSPRYKVAKRGQDVALRCDPISGHVSLFWYQQALGQGPEFLTYFQNEAQLDKSGLPSDRFFAERPEGSVSTLKIQRTQQEDSAVYLCATALGTAGRKLFFGSGTQLSVL.